The present T cell receptor beta chain was sequenced within a study of technical replicates of blood from several donors (dated by TCRdb to the late 2010s). Receptor libraries were prepared by the immunoSEQ multiplex PCR assay. TCRdb holds this immuneACCESS table with in-frame rearrangements only. Some clones are missing; in checked studies, unresolved V genes explain under half, and the rest has no known cause. The sample includes about 69,000 clones, with over 75% observed a single time. 3.5% to 5% of the sample is taken by the ten largest. The sample holds one count of this clone. There is no known antigen for this receptor. No much larger clone exists at a distance of one base, and base qualities are not known. CDR1 SGHAT and CDR2 FQNNGV were looked up in the germline V gene. Trimming accounts for 4 bases at V and 3 bases at J, while the number of junction bases matched to no gene is 6. The CDR3 measures 14 amino acids from cysteine to phenylalanine. Only the CDR3 part of the read is kept: 42 bases, read in frame from the first base.

This TCR was sampled from a human donor in good health. Some clones in this sample may be carry-over from other donors' samples. The source material was PBMCs. The chain is assembled from TRBV11-2 and TRBJ2-7, with 7 junctional bases fitting TRBD1. The CDR3 corresponds to CASSSDRQNYEQYF. The nucleotide sequence is given as TGTGCCAGCAGCTCGGACAGGCAAAACTACGAGCAGTACTTC.